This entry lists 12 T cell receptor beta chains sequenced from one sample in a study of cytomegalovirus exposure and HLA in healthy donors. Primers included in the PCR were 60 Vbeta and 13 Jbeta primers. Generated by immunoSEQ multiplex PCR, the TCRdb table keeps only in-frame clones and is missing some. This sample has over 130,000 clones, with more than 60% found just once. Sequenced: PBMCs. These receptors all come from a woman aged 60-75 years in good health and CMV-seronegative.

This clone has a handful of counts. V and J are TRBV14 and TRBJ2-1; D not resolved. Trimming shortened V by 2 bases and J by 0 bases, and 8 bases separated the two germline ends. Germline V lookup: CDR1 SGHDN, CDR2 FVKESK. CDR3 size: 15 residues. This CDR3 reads CASSQLTSSYNEQFF. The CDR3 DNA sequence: TGTGCCAGCAGCCAACTTACAAGCTCCTACAATGAGCAGTTCTTC.

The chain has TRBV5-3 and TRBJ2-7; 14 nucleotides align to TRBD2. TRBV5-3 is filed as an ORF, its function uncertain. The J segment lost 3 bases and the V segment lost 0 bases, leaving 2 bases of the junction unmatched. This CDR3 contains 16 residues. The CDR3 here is CARSLVGLAGDYEQYF. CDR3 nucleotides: TGTGCCAGAAGCTTGGTGGGACTAGCGGGAGACTACGAGCAGTACTTC.

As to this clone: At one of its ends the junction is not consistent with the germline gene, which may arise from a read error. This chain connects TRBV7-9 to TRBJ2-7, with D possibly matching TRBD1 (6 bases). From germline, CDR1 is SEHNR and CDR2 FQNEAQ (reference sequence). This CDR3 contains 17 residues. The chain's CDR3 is CSSSLVPSAGQPYEQYF. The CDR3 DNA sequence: TGTTCCAGCAGCTTAGTACCCTCCGCCGGACAGCCCTACGAGCAGTACTTC.

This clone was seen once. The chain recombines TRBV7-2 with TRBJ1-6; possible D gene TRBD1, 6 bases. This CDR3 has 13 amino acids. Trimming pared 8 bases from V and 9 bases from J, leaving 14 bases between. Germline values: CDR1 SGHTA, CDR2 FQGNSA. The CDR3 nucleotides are TGTGCCAGCGGTTTACAGGGCTTTTCACCCCTCCACTTT. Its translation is CASGLQGFSPLHF.

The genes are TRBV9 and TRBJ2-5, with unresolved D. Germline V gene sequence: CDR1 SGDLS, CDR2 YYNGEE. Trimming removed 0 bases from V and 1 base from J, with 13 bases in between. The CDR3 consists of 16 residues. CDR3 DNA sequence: TGTGCCAGCAGCGTAGGCCCGTCGGTCATCCAAGAGACCCAGTACTTC. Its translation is CASSVGPSVIQETQYF.

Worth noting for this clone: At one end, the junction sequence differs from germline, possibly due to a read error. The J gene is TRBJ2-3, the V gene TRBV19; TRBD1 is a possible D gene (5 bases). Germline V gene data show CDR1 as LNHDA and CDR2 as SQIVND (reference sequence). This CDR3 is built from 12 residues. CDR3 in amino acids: CASSQGPDTQCF. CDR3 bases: TGTGCCAGTAGTCAGGGTCCAGATACGCAGTGTTTT.

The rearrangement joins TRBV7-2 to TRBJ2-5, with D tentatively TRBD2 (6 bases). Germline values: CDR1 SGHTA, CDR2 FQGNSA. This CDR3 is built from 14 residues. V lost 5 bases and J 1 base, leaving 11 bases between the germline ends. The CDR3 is CASSATRFQETQYF. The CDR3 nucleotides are TGTGCCAGCAGCGCGACTAGGTTCCAAGAGACCCAGTACTTC.

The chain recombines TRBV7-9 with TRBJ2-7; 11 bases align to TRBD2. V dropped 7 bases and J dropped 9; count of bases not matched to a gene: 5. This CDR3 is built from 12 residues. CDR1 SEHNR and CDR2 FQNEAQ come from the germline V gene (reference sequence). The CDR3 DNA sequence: TGTGCCAGCACCGTAGCGGGAGGGGTGCAGTACTTC. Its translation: CASTVAGGVQYF. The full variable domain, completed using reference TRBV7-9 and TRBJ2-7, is DTGVSQNPRHKITKRGQNVTFRCDPISEHNRLYWYRQTLGQGPEFLTYFQNEAQLEKSRLLSDRFSAERPKGSFSTLEIQRTEQGDSAMYLCASTVAGGVQYFGPGTRLTVT.

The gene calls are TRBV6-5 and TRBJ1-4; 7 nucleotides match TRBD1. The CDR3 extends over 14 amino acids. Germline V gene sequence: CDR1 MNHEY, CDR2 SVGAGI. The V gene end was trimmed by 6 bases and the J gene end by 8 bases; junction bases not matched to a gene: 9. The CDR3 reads CASRRDSLGEKLFF. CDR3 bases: TGTGCCAGCAGACGGGACAGTCTGGGGGAAAAACTGTTTTTT.

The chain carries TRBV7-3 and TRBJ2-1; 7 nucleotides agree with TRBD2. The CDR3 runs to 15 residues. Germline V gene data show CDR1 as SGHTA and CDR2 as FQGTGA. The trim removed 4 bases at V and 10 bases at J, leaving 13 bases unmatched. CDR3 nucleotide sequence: TGTGCCAGCAGCTCGGGACTAACCCACTTAAGGGAGCAGTTCTTC. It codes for CASSSGLTHLREQFF.

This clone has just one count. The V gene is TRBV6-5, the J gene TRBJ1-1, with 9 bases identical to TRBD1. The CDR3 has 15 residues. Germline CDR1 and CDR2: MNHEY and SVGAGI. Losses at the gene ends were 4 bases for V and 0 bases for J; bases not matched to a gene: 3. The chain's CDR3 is CASSWDRDMNTEAFF. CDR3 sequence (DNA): TGTGCCAGCAGTTGGGACAGGGACATGAACACTGAAGCTTTCTTT.

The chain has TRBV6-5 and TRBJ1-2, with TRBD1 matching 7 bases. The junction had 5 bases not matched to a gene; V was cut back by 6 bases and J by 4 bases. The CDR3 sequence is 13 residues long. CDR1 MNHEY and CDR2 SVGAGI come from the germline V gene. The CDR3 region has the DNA TGTGCCAGCAGGGAGACAGGGCCCTATGGCTACACCTTC. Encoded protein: CASRETGPYGYTF.